This TCR beta chain stems from a study of memory CD4+ T cells and cytomegalovirus serostatus. The V segment lost 5 bases and the J segment 9 bases; nucleotides outside the gene matches: 12. Per germline, CDR1 MNHEY and CDR2 SVGAGI. The CDR3 totals 14 residues. The sort gate was single viable CD3+CD4+CD8-CD45RO+ cells for memory CD4+ T cells. The assay was immunoSEQ multiplex PCR, and TCRdb's table has in-frame clones only and misses some. Of more than 45,000 clones listed, 82% were seen once; the top ten hold about 0.6%. The receptor comes from an adult in good health and CMV-seronegative. The chain has TRBV6-5 and TRBJ1-2; 7 nucleotides line up with TRBD1. Specimen: memory CD4+ T cells from blood. The CDR3 coding sequence is TGTGCCAGCAGTCAGGCGAGGGGGCGCGGGAGCTACACCTTC. Its protein is CASSQARGRGSYTF.